Sequencing of this T cell receptor beta chain was carried out in a study of T cell responses to AZD1222 COVID-19 vaccine. CDR3 length equals 14 residues. The germline V gene encodes CDR1 LGHNA and CDR2 YSLEER. Trimming removed 2 bases from V and 8 bases from J; junction bases left unmatched: 6. Turning to this clone: Its antigen is unknown.

Whole-study findings and limits: Donors, mostly white British, included more females; clonal diversity was possibly underestimated. Two AZD1222 doses significantly raised spike-specific TCR breadth and depth over controls. Repertoires were obtained only post-peak T cell response. Seropositivity was recorded at baseline in only 6 or 7 AZD1222 recipients.

Clones were sequenced by immunoSEQ multiplex PCR, and TCRdb holds only the in-frame ones, with some missing. This sample yields 130,000 or so clones, of which around 85% are seen a single time; 7.9% belongs to the top ten. This chain connects TRBV4-3 to TRBJ1-3; 7 nucleotides match TRBD1. Sequenced material: peripheral blood, taken 28 days after the second dose of the MenACWY control vaccine. The TCR sequence derives from an adult who received the MenACWY meningococcal vaccine as a control. This chain's CDR3 is CASSQNRGTDTIYF. The CDR3 DNA is TGCGCCAGCAGCCAAAACAGGGGCACGGACACCATATATTTT.